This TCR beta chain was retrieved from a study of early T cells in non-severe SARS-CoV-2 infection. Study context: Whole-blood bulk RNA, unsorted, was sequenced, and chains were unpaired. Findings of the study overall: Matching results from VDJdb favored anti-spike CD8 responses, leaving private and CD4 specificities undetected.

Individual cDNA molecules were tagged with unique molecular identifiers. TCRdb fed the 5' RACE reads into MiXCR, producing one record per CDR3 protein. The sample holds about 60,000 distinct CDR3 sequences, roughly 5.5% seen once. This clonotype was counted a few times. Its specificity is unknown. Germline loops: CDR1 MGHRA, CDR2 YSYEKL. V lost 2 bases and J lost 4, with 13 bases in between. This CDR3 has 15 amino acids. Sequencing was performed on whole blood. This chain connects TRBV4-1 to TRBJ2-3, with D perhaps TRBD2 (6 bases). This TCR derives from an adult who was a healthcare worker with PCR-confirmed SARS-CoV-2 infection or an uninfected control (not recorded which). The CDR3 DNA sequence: TGCGCCAGCAGCCAAAGATCCAGGGAGGCAGATACGCAGTATTTT. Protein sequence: CASSQRSREADTQYF.